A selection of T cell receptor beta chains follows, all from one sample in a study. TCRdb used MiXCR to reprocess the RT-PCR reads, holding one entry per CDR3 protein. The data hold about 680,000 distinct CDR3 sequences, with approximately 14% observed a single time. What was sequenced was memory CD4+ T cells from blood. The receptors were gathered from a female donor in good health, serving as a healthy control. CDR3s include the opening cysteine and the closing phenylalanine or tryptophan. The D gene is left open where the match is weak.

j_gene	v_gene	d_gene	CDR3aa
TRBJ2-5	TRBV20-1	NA	CSAMDGQETQYF
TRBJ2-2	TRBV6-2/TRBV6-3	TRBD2	CASSSQREFTGELFF
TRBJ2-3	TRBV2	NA	CASSLMISTDTQYF
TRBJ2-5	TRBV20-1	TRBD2	CSAIGLAGGETQYF
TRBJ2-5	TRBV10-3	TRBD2	CAISGPGASGKETQYF
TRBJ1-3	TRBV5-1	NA	CASSLAGQAARYF
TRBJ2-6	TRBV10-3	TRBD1	CAIRSGQGVAAGLSGANVLTF
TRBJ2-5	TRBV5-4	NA	CASSSDWRETQYF
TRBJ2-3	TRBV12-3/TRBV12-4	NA	CASSYYTDTQYF
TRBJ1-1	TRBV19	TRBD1	CASSTRGGSDTEAFF
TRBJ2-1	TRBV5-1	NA	CATQLAPLNEQFF
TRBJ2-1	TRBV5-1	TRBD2	CASMGTSGTYNEQFF
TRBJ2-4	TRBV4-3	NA	CANPGGREVLGVNIQYF
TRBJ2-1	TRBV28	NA	CASKGGSYNEQFF
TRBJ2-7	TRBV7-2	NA	CASSLNAYEQYF
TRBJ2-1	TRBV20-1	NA	CSASSWASNNEQFF
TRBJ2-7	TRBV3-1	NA	CASGTQPDTEQYF
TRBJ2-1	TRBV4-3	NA	CASSQEGRLNEQFF